This T cell receptor (beta chain) was recovered during a study of PD-1 blockade in classical Hodgkin lymphoma. The V gene's germline CDR1 is SGHTA and CDR2 FQGNSA. This CDR3 contains 14 residues. V was cut by 0 bases and J by 4 bases, with 9 bases left in between. Some clones are missing from TCRdb's copy, which holds only in-frame ones; the method was immunoSEQ multiplex PCR. Counted here are around 90,000 clones, more than 70% occurring once; the ten biggest clones make up over 7.5%. Time point indicated: cycle 4 day 1 (C4D1), after less than 7 weeks of nivolumab. Brentuximab vedotin exposure varied, and every patient relapsed after autologous stem cell transplantation.

The genes are TRBV7-2 and TRBJ2-5; D remains unclear. Source: peripheral blood mononuclear cells (PBMCs), taken before the fourth cycle of nivolumab. The clonotype was recovered from a human donor with classical Hodgkin lymphoma. In DNA form, the CDR3 reads TGTGCCAGCAGCTTAGCGCGAGGTTTAGAGACCCAGTACTTC. Translation gives CASSLARGLETQYF.